One sample yielded the 7 T cell receptor beta chains listed below, sequenced in a study of cytomegalovirus exposure and HLA in healthy donors. The repertoire was sequenced with immunoSEQ multiplex PCR; TCRdb's copy has only in-frame clones and lacks some. Found here are approximately 150,000 clones, roughly 84% of them singletons; the top ten hold about a tenth. Sequencing was carried out using PBMCs. These receptors originate from a man aged 30 to 39 in good health and CMV-seropositive.

The chain carries TRBV20-1 and TRBJ2-3; D gene uncertain. Germline CDR1 reads DFQATT; CDR2 reads SNEGSKA (reference sequence). V lost 5 bases and J 5 bases, leaving 8 bases between the germline ends. The CDR3 sequence is 11 residues long. CDR3 nucleotides: TGCAGTGCTCCTTACAGAGATACGCAGTATTTT. It encodes CSAPYRDTQYF.

The CDR3 loop reads CASREQYGNSPLHF. The CDR3 bases are TGTGCCAGCAGGGAGCAATACGGTAATTCACCCCTCCACTTT. The rearrangement uses TRBV6-1 and TRBJ1-6, with D unclear. In germline, CDR1 is MNHNS, CDR2 SASEGT. The CDR3 spans 14 residues. Trimming pared 6 bases from V and 6 bases from J, leaving 12 bases between.

The genes are TRBV4-2 and TRBJ1-5; D is unclear. Between the trimmed V and J ends, which lost 0 bases and 3 bases, there was a span of 3 bases. The CDR3 sequence is 13 residues long. The V gene's germline CDR1 is LGHNA and CDR2 YNFKEQ. CDR3 in amino acids: CASSQEANQPQHF. CDR3 bases: TGTGCCAGCAGCCAAGAAGCCAATCAGCCCCAGCATTTT.

This chain links TRBV25-1 with TRBJ1-4, with 9 nucleotides matching TRBD1. This CDR3 region has 15 residues. Germline V CDR1 and CDR2: MGHDK, SYGVNS. Trimming cost V 1 base and J 5 bases; bases outside gene matches: 2. The CDR3 loop is CASSEFGTGNEKLFF. DNA for the CDR3: TGTGCCAGCAGTGAATTTGGGACAGGGAATGAAAAACTGTTTTTT.

This clone was seen more than once but under ten times. The chain has TRBV28 and TRBJ1-2; weak D call: TRBD1 (5 bases). Germline CDR1 reads MDHEN; CDR2 reads SYDVKM. V lost 5 bases to trimming and J lost 8 bases, with 15 bases between them. The CDR3 contains 13 residues. Here the CDR3 DNA reads TGTGCCAGCAGTCTTGACAGCGCACTAGGCTACACCTTC. Translated: CASSLDSALGYTF.

V usage is TRBV28 and J usage is TRBJ2-3, with a possible D match to TRBD2 (6 bases). The CDR3 sequence is 14 residues long. V was pared by 5 bases and J by 0 bases, with 9 bases between. Germline V gene sequence: CDR1 MDHEN, CDR2 SYDVKM. This CDR3 reads CASSGGTSTDTQYF. The CDR3 DNA follows: TGTGCCAGCAGTGGCGGGACTAGCACAGATACGCAGTATTTT.

CDR3 DNA: TGTGCCAGCAGTTTATCGATGCGGAGTGCTCTCTCTGGAAACACCATATATTTT. Amino acid sequence: CASSLSMRSALSGNTIYF. This chain links TRBV27 with TRBJ1-3; D not certain. CDR3 size: 18 residues. The germline CDR1 and CDR2 sequences are MNHEY and SMNVEV (reference sequence). The V end lost 0 bases, the J end lost 0 bases, and 15 bases lay between the germline ends.